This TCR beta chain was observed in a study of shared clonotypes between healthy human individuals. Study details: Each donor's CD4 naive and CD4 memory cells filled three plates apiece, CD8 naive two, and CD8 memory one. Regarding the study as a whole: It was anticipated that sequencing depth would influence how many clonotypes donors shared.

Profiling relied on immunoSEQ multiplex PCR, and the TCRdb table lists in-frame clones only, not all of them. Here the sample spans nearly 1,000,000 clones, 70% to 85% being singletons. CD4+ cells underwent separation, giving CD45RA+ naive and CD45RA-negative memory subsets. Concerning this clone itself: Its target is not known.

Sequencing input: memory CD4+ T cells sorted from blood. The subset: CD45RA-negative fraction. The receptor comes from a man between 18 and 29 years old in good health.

The CDR3: CAWFDRESYGYTF. CDR3 sequence (DNA): TGTGCCTGGTTTGACAGGGAAAGCTATGGCTACACCTTC. This chain connects TRBV30 to TRBJ1-2, with 7 bases that match TRBD1. Germline CDR1 and CDR2: GTSNPN and SVGIG (reference sequence). This CDR3 has 13 residues. Trimming took 5 bases from V and 4 from J; bases not matched to a gene: 7.